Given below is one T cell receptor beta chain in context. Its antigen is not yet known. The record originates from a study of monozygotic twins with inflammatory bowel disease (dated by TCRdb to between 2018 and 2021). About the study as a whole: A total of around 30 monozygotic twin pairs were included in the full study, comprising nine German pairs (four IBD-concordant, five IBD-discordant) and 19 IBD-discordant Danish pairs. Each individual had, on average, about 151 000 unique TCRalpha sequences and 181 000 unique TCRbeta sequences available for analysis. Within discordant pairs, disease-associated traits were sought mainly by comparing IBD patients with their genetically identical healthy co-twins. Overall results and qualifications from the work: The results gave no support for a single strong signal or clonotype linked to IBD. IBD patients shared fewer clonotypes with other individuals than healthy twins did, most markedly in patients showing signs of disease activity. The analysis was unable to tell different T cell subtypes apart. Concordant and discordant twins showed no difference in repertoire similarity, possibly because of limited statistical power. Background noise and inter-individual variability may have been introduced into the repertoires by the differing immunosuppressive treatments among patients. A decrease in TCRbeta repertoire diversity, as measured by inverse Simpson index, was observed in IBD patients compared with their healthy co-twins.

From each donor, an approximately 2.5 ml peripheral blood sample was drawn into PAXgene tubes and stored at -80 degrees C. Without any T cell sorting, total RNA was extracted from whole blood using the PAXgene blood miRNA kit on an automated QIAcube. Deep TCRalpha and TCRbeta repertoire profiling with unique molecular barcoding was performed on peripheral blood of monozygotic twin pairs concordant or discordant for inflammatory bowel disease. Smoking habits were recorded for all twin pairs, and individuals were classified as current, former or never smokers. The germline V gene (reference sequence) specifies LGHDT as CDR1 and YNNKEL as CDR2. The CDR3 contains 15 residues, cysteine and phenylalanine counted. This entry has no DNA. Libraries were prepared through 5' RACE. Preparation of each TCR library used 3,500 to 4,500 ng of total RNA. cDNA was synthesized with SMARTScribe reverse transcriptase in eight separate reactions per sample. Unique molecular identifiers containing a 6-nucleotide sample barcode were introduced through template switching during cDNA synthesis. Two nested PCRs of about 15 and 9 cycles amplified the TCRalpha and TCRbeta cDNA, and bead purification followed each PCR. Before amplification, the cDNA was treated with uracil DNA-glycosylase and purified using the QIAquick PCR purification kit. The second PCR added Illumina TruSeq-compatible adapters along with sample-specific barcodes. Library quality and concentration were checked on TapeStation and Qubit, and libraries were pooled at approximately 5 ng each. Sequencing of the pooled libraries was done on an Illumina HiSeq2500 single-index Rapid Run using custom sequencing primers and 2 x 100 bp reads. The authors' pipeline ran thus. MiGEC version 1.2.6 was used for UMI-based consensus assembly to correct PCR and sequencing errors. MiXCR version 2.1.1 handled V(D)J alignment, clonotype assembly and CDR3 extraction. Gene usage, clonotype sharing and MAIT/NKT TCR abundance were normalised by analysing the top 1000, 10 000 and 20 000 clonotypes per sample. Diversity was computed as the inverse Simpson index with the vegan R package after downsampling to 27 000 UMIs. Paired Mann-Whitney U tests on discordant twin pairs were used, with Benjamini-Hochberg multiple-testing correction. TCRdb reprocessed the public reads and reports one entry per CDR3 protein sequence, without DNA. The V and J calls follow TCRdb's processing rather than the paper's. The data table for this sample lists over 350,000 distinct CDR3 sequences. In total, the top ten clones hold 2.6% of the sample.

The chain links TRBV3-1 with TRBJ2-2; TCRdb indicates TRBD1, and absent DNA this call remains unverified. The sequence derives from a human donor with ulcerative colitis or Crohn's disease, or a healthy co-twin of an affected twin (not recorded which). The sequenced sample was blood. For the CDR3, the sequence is CASSLGDRGTGELFF.